Sequencing of this T cell receptor beta chain was carried out in a study of T-cell reconstitution after alpha-beta-depleted transplantation in children. Overall study findings and caveats: When one year had passed after transplant, most T-cell counts and diversity came from newly produced T cells. Reported findings indicate that, about two months after transplant, alpha-beta T cells came from several hundred expanded clones, which were derived from non-depleted graft cells. The study traced high day-60 TCRbeta diversity in some patients to surviving recipient T cells and thymic progenitors.

Comments on this clonotype: What it binds is unknown.

The CDR3 is 14 residues long. Germline assignment: CDR1 LGHDT and CDR2 YNNKEL (reference sequence). The ends were cut back, 0 bases at V and 5 bases at J, with 10 bases in the middle. Researchers prepared the TCRbeta library using unique molecular identifiers, the study reports. TCRdb independently ran MiXCR on the PCR reads; one entry per CDR3 protein. The sample has 440,000 or so distinct CDR3 sequences, 43% seen once; the top ten hold roughly a quarter. The source material was PBMCs, sampled before TCRalphabeta/CD19-depleted stem cell transplant. The sequence derives from a girl aged 2 to 10 with aplastic anemia, due to receive a stem cell transplant. This chain uses TRBV3-1 with TRBJ1-1; tentatively, D is TRBD1 (5 bases). This CDR3 is CASSQEVRGTEAFF. CDR3 sequence (DNA): TGTGCCAGCAGCCAAGAGGTAAGGGGAACTGAAGCTTTCTTT. Full variable domain (missing parts from reference TRBV3-1 and TRBJ1-1): DTAVSQTPKYLVTQMGNDKSIKCEQNLGHDTMYWYKQDSKKFLKIMFSYNNKELIINETVPNRFSPKSPDKAHLNLHINSLELGDSAVYFCASSQEVRGTEAFFGQGTRLTVV.